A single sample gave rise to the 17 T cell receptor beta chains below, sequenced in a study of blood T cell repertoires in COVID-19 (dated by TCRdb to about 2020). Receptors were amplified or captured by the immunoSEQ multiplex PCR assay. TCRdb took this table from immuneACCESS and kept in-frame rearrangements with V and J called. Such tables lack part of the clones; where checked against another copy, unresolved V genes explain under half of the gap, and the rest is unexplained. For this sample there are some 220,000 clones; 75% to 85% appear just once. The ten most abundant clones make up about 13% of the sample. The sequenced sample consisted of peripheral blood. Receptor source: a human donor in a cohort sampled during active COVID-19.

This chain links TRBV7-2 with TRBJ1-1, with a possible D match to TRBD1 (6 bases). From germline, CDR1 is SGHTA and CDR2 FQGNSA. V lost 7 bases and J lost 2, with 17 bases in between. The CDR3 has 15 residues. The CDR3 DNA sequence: TGTGCCAGCAACCTGGGGGGGCCGTTAAACACTGAAGCTTTCTTT. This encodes CASNLGGPLNTEAFF.

The CDR3 DNA is TGTGCCAGCAGCTGGGCGAGTCCCAACTACGAGCAGTACTTC. Protein: CASSWASPNYEQYF. The V call is TRBV11-3, the J call TRBJ2-7; D uncertain. The germline V and J ends were trimmed by 4 bases and 3 bases, with 13 bases remaining between them. CDR3 length: 14 residues. CDR1 is SGHNT, CDR2 YENEEA, per germline.

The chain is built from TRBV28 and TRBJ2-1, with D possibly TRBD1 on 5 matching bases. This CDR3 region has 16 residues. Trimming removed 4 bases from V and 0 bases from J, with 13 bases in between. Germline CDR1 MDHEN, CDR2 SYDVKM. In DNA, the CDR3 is TGTGCCAGCAGTTCCCGGACAAGGAGCTCCTACAATGAGCAGTTCTTC. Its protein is CASSSRTRSSYNEQFF.

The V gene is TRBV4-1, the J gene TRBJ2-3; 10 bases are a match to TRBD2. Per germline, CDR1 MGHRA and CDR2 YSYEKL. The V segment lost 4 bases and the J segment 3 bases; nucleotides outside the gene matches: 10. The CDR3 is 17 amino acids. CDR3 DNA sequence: TGCGCCAGCAGCCGAAGTACTAGCGGGGCGACGACAGATACGCAGTATTTT. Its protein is CASSRSTSGATTDTQYF.

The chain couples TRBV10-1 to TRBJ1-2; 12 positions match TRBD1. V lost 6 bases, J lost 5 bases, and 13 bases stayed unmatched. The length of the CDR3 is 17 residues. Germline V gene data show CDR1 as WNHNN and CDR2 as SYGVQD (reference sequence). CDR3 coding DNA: TGCGCCAGCAGGGCACAACGTCCGGGACAGGGGGCTTATGGCTACACCTTC. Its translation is CASRAQRPGQGAYGYTF.

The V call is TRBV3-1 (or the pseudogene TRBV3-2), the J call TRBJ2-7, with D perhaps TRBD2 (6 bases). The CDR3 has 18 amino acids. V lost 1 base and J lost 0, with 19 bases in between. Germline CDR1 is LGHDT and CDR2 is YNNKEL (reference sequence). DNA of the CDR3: TGTGCCAGCAGCCAAGGGGCCCAAGGAGGGGCTAGCTCCTACGAGCAGTACTTC. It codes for CASSQGAQGGASSYEQYF.

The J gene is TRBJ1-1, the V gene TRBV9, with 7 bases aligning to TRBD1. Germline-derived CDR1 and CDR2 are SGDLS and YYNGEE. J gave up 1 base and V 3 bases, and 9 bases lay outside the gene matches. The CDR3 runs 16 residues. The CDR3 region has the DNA TGTGCCAGCAGCGCAATGGGGACAGCCTCGAACACTGAAGCTTTCTTT. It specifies CASSAMGTASNTEAFF.

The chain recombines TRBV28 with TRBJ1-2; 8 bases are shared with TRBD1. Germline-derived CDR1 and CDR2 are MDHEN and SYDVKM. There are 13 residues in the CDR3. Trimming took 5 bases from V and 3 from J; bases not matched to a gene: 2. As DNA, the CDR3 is TGTGCCAGCAGTCCCAGGGGGCACTATGGCTACACCTTC. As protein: CASSPRGHYGYTF.

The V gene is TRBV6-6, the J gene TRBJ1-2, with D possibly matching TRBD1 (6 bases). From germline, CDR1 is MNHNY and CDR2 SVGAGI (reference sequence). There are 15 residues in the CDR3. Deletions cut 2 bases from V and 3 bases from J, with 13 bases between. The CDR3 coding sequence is TGTGCCAGCAGTTACCCGGGCAAGGGGGACTATGGCTACACCTTC. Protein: CASSYPGKGDYGYTF.

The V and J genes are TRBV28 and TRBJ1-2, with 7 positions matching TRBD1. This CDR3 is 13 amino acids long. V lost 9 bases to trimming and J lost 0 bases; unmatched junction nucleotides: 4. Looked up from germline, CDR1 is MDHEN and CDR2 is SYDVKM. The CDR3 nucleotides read TGTGCCAGTTGGGACAGTTCTAACTATGGCTACACCTTC. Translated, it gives CASWDSSNYGYTF.

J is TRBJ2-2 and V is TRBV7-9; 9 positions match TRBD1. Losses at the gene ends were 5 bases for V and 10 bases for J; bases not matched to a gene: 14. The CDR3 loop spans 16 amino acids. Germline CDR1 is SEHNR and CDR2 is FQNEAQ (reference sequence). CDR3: CASSVSGTGSWEELFF. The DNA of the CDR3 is TGTGCCAGCAGCGTATCCGGGACAGGGAGTTGGGAGGAGCTGTTTTTT.

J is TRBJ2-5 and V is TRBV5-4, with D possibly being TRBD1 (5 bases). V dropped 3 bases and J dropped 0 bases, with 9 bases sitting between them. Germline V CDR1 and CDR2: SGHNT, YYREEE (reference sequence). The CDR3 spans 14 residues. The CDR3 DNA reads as TGTGCCAGCAGCTCACAGGCGTACCAAGAGACCCAGTACTTC. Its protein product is CASSSQAYQETQYF.

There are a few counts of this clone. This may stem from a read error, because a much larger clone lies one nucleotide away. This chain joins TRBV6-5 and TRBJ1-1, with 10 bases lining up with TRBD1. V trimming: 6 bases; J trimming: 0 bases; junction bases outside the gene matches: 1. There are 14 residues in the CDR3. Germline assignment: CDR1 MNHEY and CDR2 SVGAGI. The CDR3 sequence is CASRGTGVNTEAFF. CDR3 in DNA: TGTGCCAGCAGGGGGACAGGGGTGAACACTGAAGCTTTCTTT.

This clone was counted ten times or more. The DNA of the CDR3 is TGTGCCACCAGCAGAGAGGCCAGGGGTCCTGGCGAGCAGTACTTC. This encodes CATSREARGPGEQYF. V usage is TRBV15 and J usage is TRBJ2-7; D might be TRBD1 (6 bases). V shed 0 bases and J shed 6 bases, with 15 bases lying between them. Germline loops: CDR1 LNHNV, CDR2 YYDKDF (reference sequence). The CDR3 is made up of 15 amino acids.

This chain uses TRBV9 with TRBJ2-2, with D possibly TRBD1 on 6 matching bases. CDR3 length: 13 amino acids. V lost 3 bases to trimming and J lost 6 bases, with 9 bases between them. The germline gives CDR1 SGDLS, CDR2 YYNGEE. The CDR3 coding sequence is TGTGCCAGCAGCGAGGGGGAACCCGGGGAGCTGTTTTTT. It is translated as CASSEGEPGELFF.

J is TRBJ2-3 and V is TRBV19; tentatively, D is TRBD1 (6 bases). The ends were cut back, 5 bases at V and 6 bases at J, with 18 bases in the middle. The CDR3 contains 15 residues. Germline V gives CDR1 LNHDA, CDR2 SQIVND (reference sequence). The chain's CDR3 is CASSESYRVRDTQYF. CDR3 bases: TGTGCCAGTAGTGAATCTTACAGGGTCCGTGATACGCAGTATTTT.

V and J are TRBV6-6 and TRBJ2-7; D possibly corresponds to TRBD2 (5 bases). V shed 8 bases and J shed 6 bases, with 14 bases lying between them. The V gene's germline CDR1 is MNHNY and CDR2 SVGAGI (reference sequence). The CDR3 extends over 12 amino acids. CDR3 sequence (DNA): TGTGCCAGCCTCGCTTCCGGAGGCGAGCAGTACTTC. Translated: CASLASGGEQYF.